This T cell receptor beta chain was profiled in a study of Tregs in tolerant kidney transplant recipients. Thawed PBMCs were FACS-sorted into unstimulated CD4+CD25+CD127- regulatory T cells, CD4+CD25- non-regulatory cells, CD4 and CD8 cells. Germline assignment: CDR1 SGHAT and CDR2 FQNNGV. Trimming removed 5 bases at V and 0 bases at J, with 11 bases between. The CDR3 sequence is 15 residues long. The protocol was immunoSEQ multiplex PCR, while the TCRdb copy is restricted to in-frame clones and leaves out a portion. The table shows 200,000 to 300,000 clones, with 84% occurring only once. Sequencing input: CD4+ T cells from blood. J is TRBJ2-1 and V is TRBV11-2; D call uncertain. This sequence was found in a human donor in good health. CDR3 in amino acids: CASSAKRLSYNEQFF. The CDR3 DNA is TGTGCCAGCAGCGCCAAAAGGCTCTCCTACAATGAGCAGTTCTTC.